The rows below give T cell receptor beta chains drawn from one sample of a study of blood T cell repertoires in COVID-19. Profiling relied on immunoSEQ multiplex PCR, and the TCRdb table lists in-frame clones only, not all of them. The sample has 230,000 or so clones; less than 90% are singletons. Source material: peripheral blood. These receptors were collected from a man aged 40-49 years with active or convalescent COVID-19. Both conserved end residues are part of each CDR3. Fields, in order: clone size, D gene, V gene, J gene, CDR3 protein, CDR3 DNA. D genes are given only for firm matches. Some rows mark clone size as missing; the rest say once, few, many or name a class of expanded clone.

NA	TRBD2	TRBV19	TRBJ2-3	CASSATSERYDTQYF	TGTGCCAGTAGTGCGACTAGCGAGAGGTATGATACGCAGTATTTT
NA	NA	TRBV4-1	TRBJ1-2	CASSQPTYYGYTF	TGCGCCAGCAGCCAACCTACCTACTATGGCTACACCTTC
NA	NA	TRBV19	TRBJ1-1	CASSTTVYTEAFF	TGTGCCAGTAGTACGACAGTATACACTGAAGCTTTCTTT
NA	NA	TRBV30	TRBJ1-1	CAWSPPPGVNTEAFF	TGTGCCTGGAGTCCCCCGCCAGGGGTGAACACTGAAGCTTTCTTT
NA	NA	TRBV27	TRBJ2-3	CASSLIFRDISTDTQYF	TGTGCCAGCAGTTTAATCTTCCGGGACATATCCACAGATACGCAGTATTTT
NA	TRBD1	TRBV29-1	TRBJ2-7	CSVSRGQDEQYF	TGCAGCGTTAGTAGGGGGCAAGACGAGCAGTACTTC
NA	TRBD1	TRBV27	TRBJ1-6	CASHSGQGSSPLHF	TGTGCCAGCCACTCGGGACAGGGGAGTTCACCCCTCCACTTT
NA	NA	TRBV27	TRBJ2-3	CASSSILGGSTDTQYF	TGTGCCAGCAGTTCCATACTAGGAGGTAGCACAGATACGCAGTATTTT
NA	NA	TRBV15	TRBJ1-2	CATSLSTGRTNYGYTF	TGTGCCACCAGCTTAAGTACAGGGCGCACTAACTATGGCTACACCTTC
NA	TRBD1	TRBV10-1	TRBJ1-4	CASSERGQGRANEKLFF	TGCGCCAGCAGTGAGAGGGGACAGGGGAGGGCTAATGAAAAACTGTTTTTT
NA	NA	TRBV4-2	TRBJ2-7	CASSQNIGSYEQYF	TGTGCCAGCAGTCAAAACATCGGGAGTTACGAGCAGTACTTC
NA	NA	TRBV28	TRBJ2-5	CASSFPRAGPETQYF	TGTGCCAGCAGTTTCCCTAGGGCAGGGCCAGAGACCCAGTACTTC
NA	TRBD2	TRBV6-1	TRBJ2-1	CASSELSGRATEQFF	TGTGCCAGCAGTGAACTTAGCGGGAGGGCCACTGAGCAGTTCTTC
NA	NA	TRBV6-1	TRBJ1-4	CASSETGWDEKLFF	TGTGCCAGCAGTGAAACAGGGTGGGATGAAAAACTGTTTTTT
NA	TRBD2	TRBV4-1	TRBJ2-7	CASSQGLAGYEQYF	TGCGCCAGCAGCCAAGGACTAGCGGGCTACGAGCAGTACTTC
few	TRBD2	TRBV14	TRBJ2-3	CASSVTSASYDTQYF	TGTGCCAGCAGCGTGACTAGCGCGTCGTACGATACGCAGTATTTT
NA	NA	TRBV3-1/TRBV3-2	TRBJ1-2	CASSQDWARKHGYTF	TGTGCCAGCAGCCAAGATTGGGCACGGAAGCATGGCTACACCTTC
NA	NA	TRBV18	TRBJ2-7	CASSSGTEIYEQYF	TGTGCCAGCTCATCCGGGACTGAGATCTACGAGCAGTACTTC
NA	NA	TRBV18	TRBJ1-3	CASSPPSAYTIYF	TGTGCCAGCTCACCACCGAGCGCTTACACCATATATTTT
NA	NA	TRBV28	TRBJ1-2	CASSSTVNQANYGYTF	TGTGCCAGCAGTTCCACAGTAAACCAAGCTAACTATGGCTACACCTTC
few	TRBD2	TRBV19	TRBJ2-4	CASSLWTSRRDIQYF	TGTGCCAGTAGCCTATGGACTAGCCGGCGGGACATTCAGTACTTC
NA	TRBD2	TRBV7-3	TRBJ2-4	CASSPTSGGTSIQYF	TGTGCCAGCAGCCCGACTAGCGGGGGGACTAGCATTCAGTACTTC
NA	TRBD1	TRBV6-6	TRBJ2-5	CASSKRQGAAETQYF	TGTGCCAGCAGCAAGAGACAGGGGGCCGCAGAGACCCAGTACTTC
NA	NA	TRBV28	TRBJ1-6	CASSLFNGGVGSPLHF	TGTGCCAGCAGTTTATTCAACGGGGGGGTAGGATCACCCCTCCACTTT
NA	NA	TRBV6-6	TRBJ1-5	CASSRGRGQPQHF	TGTGCCAGCAGTCGGGGGAGGGGACAGCCCCAGCATTTT
NA	NA	TRBV19	TRBJ1-2	CASSDSINYGYTF	TGTGCCAGTAGTGACAGTATTAACTATGGCTACACCTTC
NA	NA	TRBV18	TRBJ1-1	CASSPPSVNTEAFF	TGTGCCAGCTCACCACCCTCTGTGAACACTGAAGCTTTCTTT
few	NA	TRBV7-3	TRBJ2-2	CASSFGQTGELFF	TGTGCCAGCAGCTTTGGACAAACCGGGGAGCTGTTTTTT
NA	TRBD1	TRBV5-1	TRBJ1-1	CASMDRGRYTEAFF	TGCGCCAGTATGGACAGGGGGCGATACACTGAAGCTTTCTTT
NA	NA	TRBV12-3/TRBV12-4	TRBJ1-1	CASTLNTEAFF	TGTGCCAGCACCCTAAACACTGAAGCTTTCTTT
NA	NA	TRBV7-2	TRBJ1-1	CASSPSGLPNTEAFF	TGTGCCAGCAGCCCCTCAGGGCTTCCGAACACTGAAGCTTTCTTT
NA	NA	TRBV27	TRBJ2-7	CASSLLGGSYEQYF	TGTGCCAGCAGTTTATTAGGCGGCTCCTACGAGCAGTACTTC
many	NA	TRBV12-3/TRBV12-4	TRBJ1-3	CASSPPGVAIYF	TGTGCCAGCAGTCCACCCGGGGTGGCCATATATTTT